The T cell receptor (beta chain) described here comes from a study of monozygotic twins with inflammatory bowel disease. Study-wide results and limits: Relative to healthy twins, IBD patients had fewer clonotypes in common with others, a gap that was especially apparent with disease activity. Distinction of different T cell subtypes was not possible. Researchers reported no repertoire similarity difference between concordant and discordant twins, possibly from limited power.

TCRdb re-called the 5' RACE reads and catalogs CDR3 proteins one per entry, DNA excluded. The sample has roughly 160,000 distinct CDR3 sequences, and its top ten clones hold around 7%. Germline V gene data show CDR1 as SGHTA and CDR2 as FQGNSA. This CDR3 contains 13 residues. On this clonotype: Its target is unknown.

The chain joins TRBV7-2 to TRBJ2-5; without DNA, the TCRdb call of TRBD1 cannot be checked. Sequencing was carried out using blood. The sequence derives from a human donor with ulcerative colitis or Crohn's disease, or a healthy co-twin of an affected twin (not recorded which). The CDR3 sequence: CASSPTYRETQYF. Full variable domain (rest looked up from reference TRBV7-2 and TRBJ2-5): GAGVSQSPSNKVTEKGKDVELRCDPISGHTALYWYRQSLGQGLEFLIYFQGNSAPDKSGLPSDRFSAERTGGSVSTLTIQRTQQEDSAVYLCASSPTYRETQYFGPGTRLLVL.